This T cell receptor beta chain derives from a study of T cell responses to AZD1222 COVID-19 vaccine. The CDR3 spans 15 residues. CDR1 is MNHEY and CDR2 is SMNVEV in the germline V gene (reference sequence). V gave up 6 bases and J gave up 8 bases; unmatched junction bases: 14. The study's findings and limits: Reports say nearly half of spike-specific TCRs go after unmutated variant regions. Vaccine-related CD4 TCRs covered spike, predominating at 160-218 and 743-854. Clonal diversity was possibly underestimated, and the donors were mostly white British, with more females.

In this sample, this clone turned up a few times. Its antigen is still unknown. Method: immunoSEQ multiplex PCR; TCRdb's copy keeps in-frame clones and lacks some. This sample has approximately 150,000 clones, with about 85% found just once. The chain uses TRBV27 and TRBJ1-2; 8 nucleotides line up with TRBD1. Sequencing used peripheral blood, obtained on day 0 of AZD1222 vaccination. The clonotype comes from an adult in good health. CDR3 nucleotide sequence: TGTGCCAGCAGACCTCAGGGGGCCGGAGGTGTGGGCTACACCTTC. Its protein product is CASRPQGAGGVGYTF.